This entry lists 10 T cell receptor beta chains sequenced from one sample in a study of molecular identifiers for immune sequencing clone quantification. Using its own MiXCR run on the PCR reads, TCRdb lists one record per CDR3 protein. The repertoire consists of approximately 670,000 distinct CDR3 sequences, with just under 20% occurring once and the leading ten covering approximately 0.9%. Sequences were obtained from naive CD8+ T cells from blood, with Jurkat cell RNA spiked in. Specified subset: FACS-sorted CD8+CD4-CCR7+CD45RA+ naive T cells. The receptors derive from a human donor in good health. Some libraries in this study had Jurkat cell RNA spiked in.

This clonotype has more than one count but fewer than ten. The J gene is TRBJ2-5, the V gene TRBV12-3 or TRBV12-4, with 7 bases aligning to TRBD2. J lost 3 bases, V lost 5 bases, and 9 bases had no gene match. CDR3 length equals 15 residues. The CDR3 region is CASSDQGAGKETQYF. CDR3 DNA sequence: TGTGCCAGCAGTGACCAGGGAGCGGGGAAAGAGACCCAGTACTTC.

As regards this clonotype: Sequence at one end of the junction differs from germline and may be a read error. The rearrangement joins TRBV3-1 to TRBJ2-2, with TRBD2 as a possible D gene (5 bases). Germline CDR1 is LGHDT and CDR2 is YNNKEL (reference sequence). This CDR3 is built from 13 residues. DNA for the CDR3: TGTGCCAGCAGCCCCTCGAACACCGGGGAGCTGTCTTTT. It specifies CASSPSNTGELSF.

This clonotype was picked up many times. DNA of the CDR3: TGCAGCGTTATCGCGGACACTGAAGCTTTCTTT. Protein: CSVIADTEAFF. V usage is TRBV29-1 and J usage is TRBJ1-1; the D is unclear. The CDR3 contains 11 residues. Trimming shortened V by 5 bases and J by 3 bases, and 7 bases separated the two germline ends. Germline CDR1 and CDR2: SQVTM and ANQGSEA.

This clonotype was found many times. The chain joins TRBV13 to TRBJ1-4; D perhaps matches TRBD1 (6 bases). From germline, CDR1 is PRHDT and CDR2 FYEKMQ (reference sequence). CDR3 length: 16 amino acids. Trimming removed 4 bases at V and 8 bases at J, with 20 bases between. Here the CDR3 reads CASSSLHSQGQEKLFF. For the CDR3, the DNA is TGTGCCAGCAGCTCCTTACACTCACAGGGCCAGGAAAAACTGTTTTTT.

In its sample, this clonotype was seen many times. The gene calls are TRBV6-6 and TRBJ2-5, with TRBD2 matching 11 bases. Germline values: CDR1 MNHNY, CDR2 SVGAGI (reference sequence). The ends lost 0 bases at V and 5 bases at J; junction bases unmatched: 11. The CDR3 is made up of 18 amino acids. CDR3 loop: CASSYSILTSGRGETQYF. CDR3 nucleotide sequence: TGTGCCAGCAGTTACTCGATCCTAACTAGCGGGAGAGGTGAGACCCAGTACTTC.

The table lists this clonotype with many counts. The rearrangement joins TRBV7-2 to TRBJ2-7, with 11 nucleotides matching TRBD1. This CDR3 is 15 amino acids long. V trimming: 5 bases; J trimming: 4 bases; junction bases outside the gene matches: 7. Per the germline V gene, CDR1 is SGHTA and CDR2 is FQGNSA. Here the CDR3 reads CASSARDRGFYEQYF. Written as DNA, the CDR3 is TGTGCCAGCAGCGCCCGGGACAGGGGGTTTTACGAGCAGTACTTC.

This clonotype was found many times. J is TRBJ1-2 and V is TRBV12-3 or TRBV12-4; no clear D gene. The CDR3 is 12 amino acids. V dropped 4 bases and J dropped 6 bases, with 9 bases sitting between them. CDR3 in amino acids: CASSSPGNGYTF. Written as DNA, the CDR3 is TGTGCCAGCAGTTCCCCCGGTAATGGCTACACCTTC.

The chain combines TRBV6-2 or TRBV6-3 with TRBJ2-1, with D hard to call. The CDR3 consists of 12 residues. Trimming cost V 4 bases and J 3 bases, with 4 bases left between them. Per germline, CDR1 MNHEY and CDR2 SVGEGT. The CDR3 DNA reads TGTGCCAGCAGTTCCCACTACAATGAGCAGTTCTTC. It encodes CASSSHYNEQFF.

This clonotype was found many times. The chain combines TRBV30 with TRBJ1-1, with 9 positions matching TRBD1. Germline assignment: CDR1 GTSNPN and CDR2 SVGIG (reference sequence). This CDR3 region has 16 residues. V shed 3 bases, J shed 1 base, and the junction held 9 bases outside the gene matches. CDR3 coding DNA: TGTGCCTGGAGGGACAGGGGACATATAGCGAACACTGAAGCTTTCTTT. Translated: CAWRDRGHIANTEAFF. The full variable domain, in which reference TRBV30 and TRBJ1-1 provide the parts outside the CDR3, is SQTIHQWPATLVQPVGSPLSLECTVEGTSNPNLYWYRQAAGRGLQLLFYSVGIGQISSEVPQNLSASRPQDRQFILSSKKLLLSDSGFYLCAWRDRGHIANTEAFFGQGTRLTVV.

CDR3 region: CASSDYTSGGYEQYF. The CDR3 DNA follows: TGTGCCAGCAGTGACTACACTAGCGGGGGGTACGAGCAGTACTTC. The chain is built from TRBV6-4 and TRBJ2-7; 12 nucleotides agree with TRBD2. With V trimmed by 1 base and J by 4 bases, 2 bases remained unmatched. Germline-derived CDR1 and CDR2 are MRHNA and SNTAGT. The CDR3 runs 15 residues.